A single sample is the source of the 17 T cell receptor beta chains below, sequenced in a study of blood T cells in healthy people across ages. PCR was performed a second time for about 7 to 11 cycles using a sample-barcoded 5' primer and a J-beta primer mix. A single record per CDR3 protein comes from TCRdb applying MiXCR to the 5' RACE reads. In the table there are around 870,000 distinct CDR3 sequences, around 26% of which are singletons. The sample consisted of blood. Source of these receptors: a woman older than 75 in good health.

The table lists this clonotype with a few counts. The chain has TRBV20-1 and TRBJ1-4, with 8 bases lining up with TRBD1. Looked up from germline, CDR1 is DFQATT and CDR2 is SNEGSKA (reference sequence). Trimming cost V 6 bases and J 5 bases; bases outside gene matches: 11. The CDR3 loop spans 15 amino acids. The CDR3 DNA follows: TGCAGTGCGACAGAACCAGGGGGCCGAAATGAAAAACTGTTTTTT. Amino acid sequence: CSATEPGGRNEKLFF.

This clonotype was observed a handful of times. The chain links TRBV11-2 to TRBJ2-4; D is unclear. The last part of the DNA fits TRBJ2-7 better; the J call may be wrong. Per the germline V gene, CDR1 is SGHAT and CDR2 is FQNNGV. The CDR3 length is 11 residues. CDR3 sequence: CASSSSREQYF. DNA for the CDR3: TGTGCCAGCAGCTCTTCCCGCGAGCAGTACTTC.

The table lists this clonotype with many counts. The chain's CDR3 is CASSLDYQETQYF. Written as DNA, the CDR3 is TGCGCCAGCAGCTTGGACTATCAAGAGACCCAGTACTTC. The chain is built from TRBV5-1 and TRBJ2-5; no definite D call. V lost 0 bases to trimming and J lost 2 bases, with 5 bases between them. CDR1 and CDR2 from the germline V gene are SGHRS and YFSETQ. The CDR3 has 13 residues.

This clonotype has ten or more counts. The rearrangement links TRBV6-7 to TRBJ2-7, with D perhaps given as TRBD1 or TRBD2 (5 bases each). TRBV6-7 is reported as an ORF; its role is uncertain. The CDR3 is 12 residues long. V lost 2 bases and J 9 bases, leaving 11 bases between the germline ends. The CDR3 nucleotides read TGTGCCAGCAGTTACGGGGGAGAGTGGCAGTACTTC. Protein product: CASSYGGEWQYF.

This clonotype was seen a handful of times. The rearrangement links TRBV27 to TRBJ1-1; D call uncertain. CDR1 and CDR2 from the germline V gene are MNHEY and SMNVEV (reference sequence). V lost 4 bases and J 4 bases, leaving 10 bases between the germline ends. The CDR3 is 13 residues long. The CDR3 nucleotides are TGTGCCAGCAGTTGGGCGGGGAGCACTGAAGCTTTCTTT. It specifies CASSWAGSTEAFF.

The chain has TRBV5-4 and TRBJ1-6; D not resolved. V lost 0 bases and J lost 11, with 6 bases in between. The CDR3 is 12 amino acids. The V gene's germline CDR1 is SGHNT and CDR2 YYREEE (reference sequence). The CDR3 DNA is TGTGCCAGCAGCTTGGGGCCAACACCCCTCCACTTT. Translating gives CASSLGPTPLHF.

This clonotype showed up just a few times. This clone may be a read error of a much larger clone one base away. The chain combines TRBV4-3 with TRBJ2-3, with a possible D match to TRBD1 (5 bases). Germline CDR1 LGHNA, CDR2 YSLEER. This CDR3 has 16 residues. CDR3 loop: CASSQDGAGQTGTQYF. The CDR3, as DNA: TGCGCCAGCAGCCAAGATGGGGCAGGGCAAACAGGTACGCAGTATTTT.

The sample holds many counts of this clonotype. This chain links TRBV15 with TRBJ2-3; D assignment may be TRBD1 or TRBD2 (5 bases each). Trimming removed 3 bases at V and 9 bases at J, with 16 bases between. The germline V gene encodes CDR1 LNHNV and CDR2 YYDKDF (reference sequence). The CDR3 length is 14 residues. The CDR3 sequence: CATSRGTGSRTQYF. In DNA, the CDR3 is TGTGCCACCAGCAGGGGGACCGGCTCGAGAACGCAGTATTTT.

J is TRBJ1-3 and V is TRBV7-2; TRBD1 might be the D (6 bases). The germline V gene has CDR1 SGHTA and CDR2 FQGNSA. The CDR3 is 16 amino acids. V lost 5 bases and J lost 0, with 14 bases in between. The CDR3 coding sequence is TGTGCCAGCAGCGACGGACAGTTCTTCTCTGGAAACACCATATATTTT. It yields the protein CASSDGQFFSGNTIYF. Looking up the rest from reference TRBV7-2 and TRBJ1-3 gives the full variable domain: GAGVSQSPSNKVTEKGKDVELRCDPISGHTALYWYRQSLGQGLEFLIYFQGNSAPDKSGLPSDRFSAERTGGSVSTLTIQRTQQEDSAVYLCASSDGQFFSGNTIYFGEGSWLTVV.

About this clonotype itself: With a much larger clone just one base away, this may be a read error. V gene TRBV20-1 combines with J gene TRBJ2-1; 7 bases fit TRBD1. The CDR3 is 13 residues long. CDR1 is DFQATT and CDR2 is SNEGSKA in the germline V gene (reference sequence). As DNA, the CDR3 is TGCAGTACTAGAGATCTACAGGGGAATGAGCAGTTCTTC. Its protein product is CSTRDLQGNEQFF.

Remarks on this clonotype: One end of the junction varies from germline; a read error may be responsible. This chain links TRBV7-2 with TRBJ1-2; TRBD1 is a possible D gene (5 bases). Germline lookup yields CDR1 SGHTA and CDR2 FQGNSA. There are 15 residues in the CDR3. This CDR3 is CASRNNRRRNCGYTF. In nucleotides, the CDR3 is TGTGCCAGCAGGAACAACAGGAGGCGCAACTGTGGCTACACCTTC. Together with reference TRBV7-2 and TRBJ1-2, the CDR3 gives the full variable domain: GAGVSQSPSNKVTEKGKDVELRCDPISGHTALYWYRQSLGQGLEFLIYFQGNSAPDKSGLPSDRFSAERTGGSVSTLTIQRTQQEDSAVYLCASRNNRRRNCGYTFGSGTRLTVV.

Of note for this clonotype: With a much larger clone just one base away, this may be a read error. The chain employs TRBV6-2 or TRBV6-3 and TRBJ1-2; 8 nucleotides agree with TRBD1. The V gene end was trimmed by 8 bases and the J gene end by 4 bases; junction bases not matched to a gene: 9. Per the germline V gene, CDR1 is MNHEY and CDR2 is SVGEGT. This CDR3 contains 14 residues. CDR3 sequence: CASRGQGVCYGYTF. The CDR3 bases are TGTGCCAGCCGCGGACAGGGAGTTTGCTATGGCTACACCTTC.

This clonotype was detected ten times or more. The chain couples TRBV5-1 to TRBJ1-4, with TRBD1 matching 8 bases. The CDR3 contains 15 residues. Unmatched junction bases numbered 5, after V lost 0 bases and J lost 7 bases. CDR1 is SGHRS and CDR2 is YFSETQ in the germline V gene. In nucleotides, the CDR3 is TGCGCCAGCAGCTTGGGGGGACAGGCCTTTGAAAAACTGTTTTTT. Translation gives CASSLGGQAFEKLFF. The variable domain in full, with the rest retrieved from reference TRBV5-1 and TRBJ1-4, is KAGVTQTPRYLIKTRGQQVTLSCSPISGHRSVSWYQQTPGQGLQFLFEYFSETQRNKGNFPGRFSGRQFSNSRSEMNVSTLELGDSALYLCASSLGGQAFEKLFFGSGTQLSVL.

This clonotype was recorded at least ten times. The CDR3 sequence: CASSGRGWKETQYF. In nucleotides, the CDR3 is TGTGCCAGCAGCGGCCGGGGTTGGAAAGAGACCCAGTACTTC. J is TRBJ2-5 and V is TRBV7-9; tentative D call: TRBD2 (5 bases). The CDR3 length is 14 residues. Germline V gene lookup returns CDR1 SEHNR and CDR2 FQNEAQ (reference sequence). Trimming left V 5 bases short and J 3 bases short, with 13 bases between.

This clonotype was counted at least ten times. The chain has TRBV29-1 and TRBJ2-5; the D is unclear. V was shortened by 1 base and J by 5 bases, with 14 bases between the two germline ends. Germline-derived CDR1 and CDR2 are SQVTM and ANQGSEA. CDR3 length: 14 amino acids. CDR3 sequence: CSVEVLGNVETQYF. CDR3 in DNA: TGCAGCGTTGAAGTCCTAGGAAACGTTGAGACCCAGTACTTC.

This clonotype was observed at least ten times. V gene TRBV20-1 combines with J gene TRBJ2-7; 10 bases line up with TRBD2. Trimming cost V 5 bases and J 4 bases; bases outside gene matches: 5. The CDR3 loop spans 13 amino acids. Germline V lookup: CDR1 DFQATT, CDR2 SNEGSKA (reference sequence). The CDR3 region has the DNA TGCAGTGCTTTCAGCGGGGGGGCGTACGAGCAGTACTTC. Translated: CSAFSGGAYEQYF.

As concerns this clonotype: A much larger clone lies a single base off, so this may be a read error. The chain has TRBV12-3 or TRBV12-4 and TRBJ2-6, with 11 bases matching TRBD1. The CDR3 has 18 amino acids. The CDR3: CASSLGTGGSTGGNVLTF. Written as DNA, the CDR3 is TGTGCCAGCAGTTTGGGGACAGGGGGATCTACTGGGGGCAACGTCCTGACTTTC.